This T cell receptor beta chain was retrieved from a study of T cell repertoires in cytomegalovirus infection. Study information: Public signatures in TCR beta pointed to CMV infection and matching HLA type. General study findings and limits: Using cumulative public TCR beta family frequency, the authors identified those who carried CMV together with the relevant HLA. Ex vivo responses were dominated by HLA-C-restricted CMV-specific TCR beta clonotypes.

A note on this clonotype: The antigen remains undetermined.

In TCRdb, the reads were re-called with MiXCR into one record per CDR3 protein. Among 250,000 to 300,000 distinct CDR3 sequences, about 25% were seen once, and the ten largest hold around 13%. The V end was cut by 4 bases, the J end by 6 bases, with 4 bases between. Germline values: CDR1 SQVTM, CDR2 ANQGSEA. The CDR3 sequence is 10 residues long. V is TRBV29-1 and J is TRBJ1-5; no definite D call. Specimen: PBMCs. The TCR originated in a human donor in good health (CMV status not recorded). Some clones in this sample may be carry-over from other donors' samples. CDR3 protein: CSVGGQPQHF. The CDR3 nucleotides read TGCAGCGTTGGAGGTCAGCCCCAGCATTTT.